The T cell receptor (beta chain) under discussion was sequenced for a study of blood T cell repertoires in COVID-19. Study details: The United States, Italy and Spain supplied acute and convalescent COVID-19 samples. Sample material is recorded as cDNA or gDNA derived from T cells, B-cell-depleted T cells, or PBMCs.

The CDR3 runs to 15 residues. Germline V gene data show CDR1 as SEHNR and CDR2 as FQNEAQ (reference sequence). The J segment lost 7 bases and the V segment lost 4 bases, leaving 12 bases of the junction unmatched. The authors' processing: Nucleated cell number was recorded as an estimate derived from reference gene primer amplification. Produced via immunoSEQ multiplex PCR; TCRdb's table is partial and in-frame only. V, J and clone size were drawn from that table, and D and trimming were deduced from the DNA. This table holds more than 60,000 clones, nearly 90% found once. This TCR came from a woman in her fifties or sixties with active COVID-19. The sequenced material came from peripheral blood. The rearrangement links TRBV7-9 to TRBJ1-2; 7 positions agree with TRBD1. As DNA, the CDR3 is TGTGCCAGCAGCTCAACCCGACAGGGATCGGCTGGCTACACCTTC. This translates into CASSSTRQGSAGYTF.